One TCR beta chain is described in this entry. This CDR3 comprises 13 residues. CDR1 is LNHDA, CDR2 SQIVND, per germline (reference sequence). V lost 5 bases and J 0 bases, leaving 8 bases between the germline ends. Produced via immunoSEQ multiplex PCR; TCRdb's table is partial and in-frame only. Among about 12,000 clones, around nine tenths were seen once, and the ten largest hold around 45%. This specimen belongs to a study of OX40 agonist ivuxolimab in advanced cancers. Baseline was the first blood sampling point, followed by cycle 4 day 1 and cycle 7 day 1. This sequence was found in an adult with an advanced solid tumor such as melanoma, head and neck, liver or kidney cancer. The chain recombines TRBV19 with TRBJ2-7; unclear D gene. The sample consisted of CD4+ or CD8+ T cells sorted from blood, taken in a trial of the OX40 agonist ivuxolimab. Here the CDR3 reads CASSATNSYEQYF. CDR3 DNA sequence: TGTGCCAGTAGTGCGACCAACTCCTACGAGCAGTACTTC.